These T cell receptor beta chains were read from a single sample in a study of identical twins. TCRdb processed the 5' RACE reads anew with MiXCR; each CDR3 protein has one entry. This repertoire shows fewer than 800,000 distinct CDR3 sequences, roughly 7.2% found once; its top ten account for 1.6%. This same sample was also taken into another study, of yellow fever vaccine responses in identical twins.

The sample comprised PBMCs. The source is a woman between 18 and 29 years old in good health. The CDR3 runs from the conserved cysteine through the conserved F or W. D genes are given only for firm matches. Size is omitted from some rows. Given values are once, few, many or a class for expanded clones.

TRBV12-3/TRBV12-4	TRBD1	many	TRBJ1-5	TGTGCCAGCAGTAGCCAGGGGGCGCGGAATCAGCCCCAGCATTTT	CASSSQGARNQPQHF
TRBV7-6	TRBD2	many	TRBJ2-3	TGTGCCAGCAGCTTAAGCGGGGCGGATACGCAGTATTTT	CASSLSGADTQYF
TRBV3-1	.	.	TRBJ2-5	TGTGCCAGCGGCGGTGTCCGAGAGACCCAGTACTTC	CASGGVRETQYF
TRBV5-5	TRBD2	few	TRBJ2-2	TGTGCCAGCAGTAAAGGGACCGGGAGGAACTATCGGCCCGGGGAGCTGTTTTTT	CASSKGTGRNYRPGELFF
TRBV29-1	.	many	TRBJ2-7	TGCAGCGTTGTTTTCGGCCAAGCTGCCGAGCAGTACTTC	CSVVFGQAAEQYF
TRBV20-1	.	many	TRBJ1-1	TGCAGTGCTAGAGATGGGGGACTTGAAGCTTTCTTT	CSARDGGLEAFF
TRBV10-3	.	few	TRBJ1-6	TGTGCCATCAGTGAGGCAAAGGGGGGTGCATCACCCCTCCACTTT	CAISEAKGGASPLHF
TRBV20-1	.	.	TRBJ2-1	TGCAGCCAGACGGCTTATGGCGTCGTCGAGAATGAGCAGTTCTTC	CSQTAYGVVENEQFF
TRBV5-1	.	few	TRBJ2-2	TGCGCCACCAGCCCTTGGACAGTCGCCGGGGAGCTGTTTTTT	CATSPWTVAGELFF
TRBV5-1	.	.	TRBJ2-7	TGCGCCAGCAGCTCCGTCGGGGGGCTGTTTTACGAGCAGTACTTC	CASSSVGGLFYEQYF
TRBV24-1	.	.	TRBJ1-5	TGTGCCACCAGTGCGGGGAGCTATAGCAATCAGCCCCAGCATTTT	CATSAGSYSNQPQHF
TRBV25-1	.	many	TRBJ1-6	TGTGCCAGCAGTGGGGCAGGTCTGGTTTCACCCCTCCACTTT	CASSGAGLVSPLHF
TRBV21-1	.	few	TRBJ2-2	TGTGCCACCATACAAAATTCGAACACCGGGGAGCTGTTTTTT	CATIQNSNTGELFF
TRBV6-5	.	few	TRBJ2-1	TGTGCCAGCAGCACCCGGTTAGGTGAGCAGTTCTTC	CASSTRLGEQFF
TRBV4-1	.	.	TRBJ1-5	TGCGCCAGCAGCCCCCTTCTGGCGGGCGGGAATCAGCCCCAGCATTTT	CASSPLLAGGNQPQHF
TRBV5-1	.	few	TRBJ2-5	TGCGCCAGCAGCTTCATGGAGGGCCAAGAGACCCAGTACTTC	CASSFMEGQETQYF
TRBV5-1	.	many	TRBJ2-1	TGCGCCAGCAGCTCTCAGGGTGGGAATGAGCAGTTCTTC	CASSSQGGNEQFF
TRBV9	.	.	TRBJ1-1	TGTGCCAGCAGCCCCAGGGCAGGGCAGGCTTTCTTT	CASSPRAGQAFF
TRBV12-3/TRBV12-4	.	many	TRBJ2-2	TGTGCCAGTCAGGGGTCCGGGGAGCTGTTTTTT	CASQGSGELFF
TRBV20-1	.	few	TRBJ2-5	TGCAGTGCTAGAGATTACAGCAACCAAGAGACCCAGTACTTC	CSARDYSNQETQYF
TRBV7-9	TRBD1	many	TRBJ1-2	TGTGCCAGCAGCTCAGGACCGGGACAGGGGGCCTATGGCTACACCTTC	CASSSGPGQGAYGYTF
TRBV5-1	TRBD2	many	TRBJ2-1	TGCGCCAGCAGCTTGGTAGGCCTAGCGGGTAACAATGAGCAGTTCTTC	CASSLVGLAGNNEQFF
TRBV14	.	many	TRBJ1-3	TGTGCCAGCAGCCCTTCTATCTCTGGAAACACCATATATTTT	CASSPSISGNTIYF